The TCR beta chain described here comes from a study of TIL therapy for anti-PD-1-resistant metastatic lung cancer. Background on the study: Median patient age was approximately 59, ranging about 38-75 years. Tumors carried a median about 1.5 non-synonymous mutations per megabase.

The time point is: pre-treatment sample, taken before nivolumab and TIL therapy. Most excised metastases sampled were pleural nodules or supraclavicular lymph nodes. Tumors were harvested before any PD-1/PD-L1 blockade. This clone appeared a few times. Its antigen is not identified. Points from the study as a whole: Compared with baseline intratumoral T cells, expanded TIL cultures were more clonal and less diverse (approximately 6.6% vs 31%).

Sequencing used immunoSEQ v3. Sequenced by immunoSEQ multiplex PCR; TCRdb stores in-frame clones only, minus some. The table shows 95,000 or so clones, with 55% to 75% occurring only once. The TCR originated in a person aged 25-80 years with non-small cell lung cancer. Sequenced here: tumor tissue, sampled at baseline.

This CDR3 is CASSQESGANSPLHF. The CDR3 DNA reads as TGCGCCAGCAGCCAAGAAAGCGGGGCTAATTCACCCCTCCACTTT. The chain carries TRBV4-1 and TRBJ1-6; a possible D gene is TRBD1 (5 bases). The V gene lost 0 bases and the J gene lost 6 bases, with 9 bases spanning the gap. Germline CDR1 and CDR2: MGHRA and YSYEKL. This CDR3 contains 15 residues.